Only a few counts were recorded for the clone carrying this TCR beta chain. The CDR3 extends over 14 amino acids. Trimming removed 1 base from V and 3 bases from J, with 10 bases in between. Germline-derived CDR1 and CDR2 are LGHNA and YNFKEQ. Primers included in the PCR were 60 Vbeta and 13 Jbeta primers. The table came from immunoSEQ multiplex PCR; TCRdb's copy has only in-frame clones and leaves some out. The sample lists hundreds of thousands of clones, approximately 88% occurring once. This entry comes from a study of cytomegalovirus exposure and HLA in healthy donors. Donors counted as nominally healthy when sampled, yet unrecorded immune exposures were likely.

The chain uses TRBV4-2 and TRBJ2-7; D is perhaps TRBD2 (6 bases). This sequence was found in a boy aged 2-15 years in good health and CMV-seronegative. Sequences were obtained from PBMCs. As DNA, the CDR3 is TGTGCCAGCAGCCAAGTGGGTAGCGGCTACGAGCAGTACTTC. It yields the protein CASSQVGSGYEQYF.